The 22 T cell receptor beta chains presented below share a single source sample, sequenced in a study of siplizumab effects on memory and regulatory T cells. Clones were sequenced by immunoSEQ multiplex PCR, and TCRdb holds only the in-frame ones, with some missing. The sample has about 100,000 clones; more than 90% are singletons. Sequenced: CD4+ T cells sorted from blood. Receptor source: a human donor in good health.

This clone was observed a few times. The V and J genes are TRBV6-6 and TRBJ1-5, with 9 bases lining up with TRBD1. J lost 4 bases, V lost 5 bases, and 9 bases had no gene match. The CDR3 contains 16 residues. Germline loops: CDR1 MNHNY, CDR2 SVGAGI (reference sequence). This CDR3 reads CASSITGGGGNQPQHF. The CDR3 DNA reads TGTGCCAGCAGTATCACAGGGGGCGGCGGTAATCAGCCCCAGCATTTT.

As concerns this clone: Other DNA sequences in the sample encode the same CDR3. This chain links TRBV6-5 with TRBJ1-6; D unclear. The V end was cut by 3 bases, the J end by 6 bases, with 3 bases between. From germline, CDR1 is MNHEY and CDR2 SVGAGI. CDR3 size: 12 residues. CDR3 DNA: TGTGCCAGCAGTTATCCTAATTCACCCCTCCACTTT. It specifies CASSYPNSPLHF.

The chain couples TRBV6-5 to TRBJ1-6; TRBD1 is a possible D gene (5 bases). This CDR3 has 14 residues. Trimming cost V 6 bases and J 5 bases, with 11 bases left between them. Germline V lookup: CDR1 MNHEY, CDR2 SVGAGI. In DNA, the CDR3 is TGTGCCAGCAGCAAAGGGGTGGATAATTCACCCCTCCACTTT. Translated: CASSKGVDNSPLHF.

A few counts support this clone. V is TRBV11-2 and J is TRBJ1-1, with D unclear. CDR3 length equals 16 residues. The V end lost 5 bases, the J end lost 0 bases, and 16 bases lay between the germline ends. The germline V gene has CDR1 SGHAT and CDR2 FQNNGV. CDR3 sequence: CASSPKMTAMNTEAFF. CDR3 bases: TGTGCCAGCAGCCCCAAGATGACGGCGATGAACACTGAAGCTTTCTTT.

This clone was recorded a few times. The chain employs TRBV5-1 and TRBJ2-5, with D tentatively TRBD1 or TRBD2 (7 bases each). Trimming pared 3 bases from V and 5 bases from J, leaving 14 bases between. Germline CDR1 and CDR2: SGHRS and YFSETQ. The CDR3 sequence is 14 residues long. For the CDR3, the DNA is TGCGCCAGCAGCTATACAGGGGAGGGGGAGACCCAGTACTTC. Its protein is CASSYTGEGETQYF.

The CDR3 is CASSESTLENGELFF. In nucleotides, the CDR3 is TGTGCCAGCAGTGAATCGACACTGGAGAACGGGGAGCTGTTTTTT. The genes are TRBV2 and TRBJ2-2; unclear D gene. CDR1 SNHLY and CDR2 FYNNEI come from the germline V gene. Trimming left V 2 bases short and J 7 bases short, with 14 bases between. The CDR3 runs 15 residues.

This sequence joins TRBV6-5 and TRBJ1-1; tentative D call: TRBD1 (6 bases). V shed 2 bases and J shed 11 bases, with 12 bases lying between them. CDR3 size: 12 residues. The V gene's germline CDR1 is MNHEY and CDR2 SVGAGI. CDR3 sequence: CASSYTGTSAFF. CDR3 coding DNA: TGTGCCAGCAGTTACACAGGGACGTCCGCTTTCTTT.

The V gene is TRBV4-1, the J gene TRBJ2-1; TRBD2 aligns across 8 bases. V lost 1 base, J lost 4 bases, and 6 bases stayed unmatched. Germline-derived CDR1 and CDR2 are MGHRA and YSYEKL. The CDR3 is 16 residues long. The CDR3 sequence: CASSQAGGDLYNEQFF. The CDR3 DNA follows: TGCGCCAGCAGCCAAGCCGGGGGGGACCTATACAATGAGCAGTTCTTC.

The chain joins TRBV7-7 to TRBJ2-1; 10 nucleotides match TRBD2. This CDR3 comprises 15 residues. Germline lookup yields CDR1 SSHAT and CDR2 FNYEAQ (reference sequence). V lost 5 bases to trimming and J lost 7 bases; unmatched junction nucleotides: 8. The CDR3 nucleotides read TGTGCCAGCAGCCAGGGGCTAGCGGGGGCGAATGAGCAGTTCTTC. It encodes CASSQGLAGANEQFF.

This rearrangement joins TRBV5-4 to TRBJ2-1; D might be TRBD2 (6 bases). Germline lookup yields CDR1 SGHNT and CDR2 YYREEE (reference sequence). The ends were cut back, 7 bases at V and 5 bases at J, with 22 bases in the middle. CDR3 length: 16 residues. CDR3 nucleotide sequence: TGTGCCAGCTTCTTAATGGTGGGGGGTACCGACAATGAGCAGTTCTTC. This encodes CASFLMVGGTDNEQFF. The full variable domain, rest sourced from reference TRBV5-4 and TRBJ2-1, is ETGVTQSPTHLIKTRGQQVTLRCSSQSGHNTVSWYQQALGQGPQFIFQYYREEENGRGNFPPRFSGLQFPNYSSELNVNALELDDSALYLCASFLMVGGTDNEQFFGPGTRLTVL.

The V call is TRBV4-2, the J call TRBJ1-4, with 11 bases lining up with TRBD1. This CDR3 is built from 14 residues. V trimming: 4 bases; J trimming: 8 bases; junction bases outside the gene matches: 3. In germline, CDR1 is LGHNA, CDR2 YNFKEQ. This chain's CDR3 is CASSPGQGGEKLFF. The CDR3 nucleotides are TGTGCCAGCAGCCCGGGACAGGGGGGCGAAAAACTGTTTTTT.

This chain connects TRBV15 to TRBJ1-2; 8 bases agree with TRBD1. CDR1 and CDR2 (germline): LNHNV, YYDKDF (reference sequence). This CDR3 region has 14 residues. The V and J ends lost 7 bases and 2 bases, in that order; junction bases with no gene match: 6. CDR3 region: CATNPGGANYGYTF. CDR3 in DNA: TGTGCCACCAACCCAGGGGGCGCAAACTATGGCTACACCTTC.

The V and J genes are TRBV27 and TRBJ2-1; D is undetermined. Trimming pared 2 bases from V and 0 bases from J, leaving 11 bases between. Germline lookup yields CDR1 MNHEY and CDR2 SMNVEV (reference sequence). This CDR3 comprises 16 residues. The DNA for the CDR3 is TGTGCCAGCAGTTTAGCCCTGGTGAGCTCCTACAATGAGCAGTTCTTC. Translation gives CASSLALVSSYNEQFF.

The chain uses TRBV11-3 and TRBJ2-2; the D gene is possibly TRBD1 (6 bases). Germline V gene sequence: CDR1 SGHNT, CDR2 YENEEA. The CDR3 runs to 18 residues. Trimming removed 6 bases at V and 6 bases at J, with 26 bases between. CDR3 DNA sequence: TGTGCCAGCAGTTCAATGAGGGCAGGGGTAGTTAACGCCGGGGAGCTGTTTTTT. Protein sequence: CASSSMRAGVVNAGELFF.

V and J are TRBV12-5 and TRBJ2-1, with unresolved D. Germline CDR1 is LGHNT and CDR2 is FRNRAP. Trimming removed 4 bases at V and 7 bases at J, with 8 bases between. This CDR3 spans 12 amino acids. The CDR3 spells CASGSTTNEQFF. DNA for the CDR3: TGTGCTAGTGGTTCAACCACAAATGAGCAGTTCTTC.

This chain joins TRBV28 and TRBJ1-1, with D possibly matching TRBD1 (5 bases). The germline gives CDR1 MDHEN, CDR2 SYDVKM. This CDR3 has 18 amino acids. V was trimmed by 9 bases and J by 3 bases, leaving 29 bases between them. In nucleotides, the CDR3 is TGTGCCAGTTTATCTGAGGGACGATGGGCTCGGAGGGACACTGAAGCTTTCTTT. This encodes CASLSEGRWARRDTEAFF. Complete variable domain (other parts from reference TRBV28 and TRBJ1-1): DVKVTQSSRYLVKRTGEKVFLECVQDMDHENMFWYRQDPGLGLRLIYFSYDVKMKEKGDIPEGYSVSREKKERFSLILESASTNQTSMYLCASLSEGRWARRDTEAFFGQGTRLTVV.

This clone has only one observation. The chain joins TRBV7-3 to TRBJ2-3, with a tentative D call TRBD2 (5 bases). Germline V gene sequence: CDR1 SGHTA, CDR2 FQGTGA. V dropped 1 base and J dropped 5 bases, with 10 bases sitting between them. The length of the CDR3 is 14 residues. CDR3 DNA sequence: TGTGCCAGCAGCTTAAATCGCGAGGGAGATACGCAGTATTTT. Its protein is CASSLNREGDTQYF.

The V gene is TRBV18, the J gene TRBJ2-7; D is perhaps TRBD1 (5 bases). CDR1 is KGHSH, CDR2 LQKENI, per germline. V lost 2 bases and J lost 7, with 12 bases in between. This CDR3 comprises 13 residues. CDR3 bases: TGTGCCAGCTCACCATATGCAGGGTGGGAGCAGTACTTC. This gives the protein CASSPYAGWEQYF.

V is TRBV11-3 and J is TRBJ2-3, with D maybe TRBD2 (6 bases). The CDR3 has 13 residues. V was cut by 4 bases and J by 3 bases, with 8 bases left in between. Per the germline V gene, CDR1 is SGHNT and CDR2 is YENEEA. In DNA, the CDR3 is TGTGCCAGCAGCTGGGGACTGACAGATACGCAGTATTTT. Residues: CASSWGLTDTQYF.

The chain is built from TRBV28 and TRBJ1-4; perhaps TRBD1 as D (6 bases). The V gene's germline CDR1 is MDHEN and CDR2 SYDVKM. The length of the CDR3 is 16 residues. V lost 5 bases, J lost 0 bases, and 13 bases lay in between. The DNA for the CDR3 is TGTGCCAGCAGTGTACAGGGTTCCTCAACTAATGAAAAACTGTTTTTT. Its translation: CASSVQGSSTNEKLFF. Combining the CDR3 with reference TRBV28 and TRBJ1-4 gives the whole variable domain DVKVTQSSRYLVKRTGEKVFLECVQDMDHENMFWYRQDPGLGLRLIYFSYDVKMKEKGDIPEGYSVSREKKERFSLILESASTNQTSMYLCASSVQGSSTNEKLFFGSGTQLSVL.

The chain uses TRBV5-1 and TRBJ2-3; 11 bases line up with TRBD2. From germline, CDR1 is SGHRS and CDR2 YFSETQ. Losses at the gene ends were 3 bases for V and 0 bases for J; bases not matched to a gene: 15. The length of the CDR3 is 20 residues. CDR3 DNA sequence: TGCGCCAGCAGCTACCGACCGGGAGGGGCTAGCGGGGGGAGCACAGATACGCAGTATTTT. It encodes CASSYRPGGASGGSTDTQYF. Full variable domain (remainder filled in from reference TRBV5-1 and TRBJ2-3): KAGVTQTPRYLIKTRGQQVTLSCSPISGHRSVSWYQQTPGQGLQFLFEYFSETQRNKGNFPGRFSGRQFSNSRSEMNVSTLELGDSALYLCASSYRPGGASGGSTDTQYFGPGTRLTVL.

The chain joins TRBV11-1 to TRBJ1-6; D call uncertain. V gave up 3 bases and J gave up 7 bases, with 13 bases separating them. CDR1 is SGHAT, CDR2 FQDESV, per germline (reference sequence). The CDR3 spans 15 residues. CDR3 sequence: CASSFMAGGNSPLHF. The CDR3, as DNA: TGTGCCAGCAGCTTCATGGCAGGAGGAAATTCACCCCTCCACTTT.